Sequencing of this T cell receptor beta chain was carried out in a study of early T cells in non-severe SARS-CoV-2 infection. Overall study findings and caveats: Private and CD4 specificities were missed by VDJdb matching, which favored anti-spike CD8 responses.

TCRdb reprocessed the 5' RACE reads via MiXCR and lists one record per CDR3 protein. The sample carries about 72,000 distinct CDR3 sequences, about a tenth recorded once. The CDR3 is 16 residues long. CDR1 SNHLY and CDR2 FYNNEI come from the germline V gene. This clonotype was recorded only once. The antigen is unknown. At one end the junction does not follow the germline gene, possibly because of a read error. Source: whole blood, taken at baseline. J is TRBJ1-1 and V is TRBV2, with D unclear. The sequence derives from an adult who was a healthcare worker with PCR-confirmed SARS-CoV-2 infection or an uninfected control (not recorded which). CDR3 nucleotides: TGTGCCAGCAGTGAAGAGGGTGGAAGGATGAACACTGAAGCTTTCTTC. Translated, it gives CASSEEGGRMNTEAFF.